This is a list of T cell receptor beta chains from one sample in a study of neurological immune-mediated disorders. TCRdb re-called the 5' RACE reads with MiXCR, one entry per CDR3 protein. The sample yields 50,000 to 70,000 distinct CDR3 sequences, roughly 13% seen once. The sample comprised PBMCs. The receptors originated from a woman aged 60-75 years with HTLV-1-associated myelopathy (HAM/TSP). CDR3s include the opening cysteine and the closing phenylalanine or tryptophan. D genes are given only for firm matches. Not all rows give a size; the values are once, few, many and, for expanded clones, a class.

v_gene: TRBV20-1
abundance: many
j_gene: TRBJ2-7
d_gene: TRBD1
CDR3nt: TGCAGTGCTAGACAATCCACACAGGGGCTCCACTACGAGCAGTACTTC
CDR3aa: CSARQSTQGLHYEQYF

v_gene: TRBV12-3/TRBV12-4
abundance: many
j_gene: TRBJ1-2
d_gene: -
CDR3nt: TGTGCCAGCAGTTTACTTGGCCCCTATGGCTACACCTTC
CDR3aa: CASSLLGPYGYTF

v_gene: TRBV12-3/TRBV12-4
abundance: many
j_gene: TRBJ2-2
d_gene: -
CDR3nt: TGTGCCAGCATCCTACAGGGTTCCAACACCGGGGAGCTGTTTTTT
CDR3aa: CASILQGSNTGELFF

v_gene: TRBV19
abundance: -
j_gene: TRBJ2-7
d_gene: -
CDR3nt: TGTGCCAGTAGCCCCTCTTCCCCCGGGACCTACGAGCAGTACTTC
CDR3aa: CASSPSSPGTYEQYF

v_gene: TRBV7-9
abundance: -
j_gene: TRBJ2-7
d_gene: -
CDR3nt: -
CDR3aa: CASSFYICSARDPGPTYEQYF

v_gene: TRBV3-1
abundance: many
j_gene: TRBJ2-1
d_gene: -
CDR3nt: TGTGCCAGCAGCCGGGGCGGGGACAATGAGCAGTTCTTC
CDR3aa: CASSRGGDNEQFF

v_gene: TRBV5-1
abundance: medium-sized
j_gene: TRBJ2-5
d_gene: TRBD2
CDR3nt: TGCGCCAGCAGCTTGCGACTAGCGGGAGGGCGGGAGACCCAGTACTTC
CDR3aa: CASSLRLAGGRETQYF

v_gene: TRBV14
abundance: -
j_gene: TRBJ2-3
d_gene: TRBD1
CDR3nt: TGTGCCAGCAGCCCCCTTGGACAGGTTACAGATACGCAGTATTTT
CDR3aa: CASSPLGQVTDTQYF

v_gene: TRBV29-1
abundance: -
j_gene: TRBJ1-2
d_gene: -
CDR3nt: TGTAGCGTGCGGACAGTGATCGACTATGGCTACACCTTC
CDR3aa: CSVRTVIDYGYTF

v_gene: TRBV10-3
abundance: many
j_gene: TRBJ2-2
d_gene: TRBD1
CDR3nt: TGTGCCATCAAATCCGGGACAGGGGTCACCGGGGAGCTGTTTTTT
CDR3aa: CAIKSGTGVTGELFF